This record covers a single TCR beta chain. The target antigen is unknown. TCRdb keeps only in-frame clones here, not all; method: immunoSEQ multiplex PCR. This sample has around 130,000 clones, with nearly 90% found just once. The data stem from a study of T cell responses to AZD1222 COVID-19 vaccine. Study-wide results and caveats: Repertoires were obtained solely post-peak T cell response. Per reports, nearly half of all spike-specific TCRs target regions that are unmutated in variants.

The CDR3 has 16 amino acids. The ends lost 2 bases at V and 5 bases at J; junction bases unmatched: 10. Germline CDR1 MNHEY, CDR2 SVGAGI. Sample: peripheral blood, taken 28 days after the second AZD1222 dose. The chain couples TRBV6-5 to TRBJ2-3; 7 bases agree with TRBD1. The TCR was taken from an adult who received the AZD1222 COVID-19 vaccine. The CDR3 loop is CASSYAGQAREDTQYF. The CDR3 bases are TGTGCCAGCAGTTACGCAGGACAGGCCCGGGAAGATACGCAGTATTTT.